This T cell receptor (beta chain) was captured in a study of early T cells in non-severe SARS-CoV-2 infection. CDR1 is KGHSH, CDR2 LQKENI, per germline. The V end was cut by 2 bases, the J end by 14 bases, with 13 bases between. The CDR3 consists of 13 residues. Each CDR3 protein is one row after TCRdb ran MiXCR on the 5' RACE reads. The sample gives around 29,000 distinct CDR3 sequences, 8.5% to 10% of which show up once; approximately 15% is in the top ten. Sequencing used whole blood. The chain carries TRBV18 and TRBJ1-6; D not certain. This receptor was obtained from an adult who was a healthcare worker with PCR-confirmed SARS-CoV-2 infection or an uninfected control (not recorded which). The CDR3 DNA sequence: TGTGCCAGCTCACCAGGCTCTTCTTCGTCCCTCCACTTT. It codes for CASSPGSSSSLHF.